The sample holds a few counts of the clone carrying this T cell receptor (beta chain). Antigen specificity is unknown. The source of the sample is a study of glioma-infiltrating T cells. Using RNA template, CDR3s of TCR alpha and beta were amplified with iRepertoire arm-PCR. Tissue mRNA or PBMC total RNA, about 95-450 ng, went into one-step reverse transcription and amplification. Each CDR3 protein is one row after TCRdb ran MiXCR on the multiplex PCR reads. The sample has about 140,000 distinct CDR3 sequences; 30% to 40% are singletons. V was pared by 4 bases and J by 7 bases, with 16 bases of the junction left unmatched. Germline V CDR1 and CDR2: MNHEY, SMNVEV (reference sequence). This CDR3 is 18 amino acids long. General study findings and limits: Gliomas, especially low-grade, showed above-expected tissue-blood divergence; non-neoplastic patients showed below. Very few CDR3 sequences were shared between tissue and blood.

Sequencing was performed on glioma tissue, nonneoplastic brain tissue, or PBMCs (not recorded which). The chain recombines TRBV27 with TRBJ1-6; 7 bases are shared with TRBD1. The receptor comes from a human donor with low-grade glioma or glioblastoma, undergoing nonglioma brain surgery, or in good health (not recorded which). The CDR3 spells CASSSRTSYGTENSPLHF. The CDR3 nucleotides read TGTGCCAGCAGTTCCCGTACGTCATATGGGACAGAGAATTCACCCCTCCACTTT.